This entry describes one T cell receptor beta chain. Primed by a sample-barcoded 5' primer and a J-beta primer mix, a second PCR proceeded for roughly 7 to 11 cycles. TCRdb re-analysed the 5' RACE reads in MiXCR, keeping a single row per CDR3 protein. The sample shows 1.5 million to 2 million distinct CDR3 sequences, 49% of them seen only once. Trimming cost V 0 bases and J 3 bases, with 8 bases left between them. This CDR3 region has 13 residues. Germline CDR1 DFQATT, CDR2 SNEGSKA (reference sequence). This specimen comes from a study of blood T cells in healthy people across ages. The authors isolated at least 7 million PBMCs per sample.

V gene TRBV20-1 combines with J gene TRBJ1-2, with a tentative D call TRBD1 (6 bases). What was sequenced was blood. The clonotype comes from a woman in her thirties or forties in good health. The CDR3 DNA sequence: TGCAGTGCTAGAGAGGAGGGGGACTATGGCTACACCTTC. This translates into CSAREEGDYGYTF.